What follows are 24 T cell receptor beta chains derived from one specimen sequenced in a study of blood T cells in healthy people across ages. Primed by a sample-barcoded 5' primer and a J-beta primer mix, a second PCR proceeded for roughly 7 to 12 cycles. From the 5' RACE reads, TCRdb called clonotypes with MiXCR, one entry per CDR3 protein. This table has 1.5 million to 2 million distinct CDR3 sequences, just under 50% appearing once. Sequenced: blood. The receptors shown here come from a woman between 35 and 50 years old in good health.

The CDR3 sequence is CSARAAGRDSYEQYF. In DNA form, the CDR3 reads TGCAGTGCTAGAGCCGCGGGACGGGACAGTTACGAGCAGTACTTC. The chain uses TRBV20-1 and TRBJ2-7, with a tentative D call TRBD1 (7 bases). In germline, CDR1 is DFQATT, CDR2 SNEGSKA (reference sequence). This CDR3 is built from 15 residues. V was pared by 1 base and J by 4 bases, with 17 bases between.

There are a few counts of this clonotype. CDR3 amino acids: CSATSGGRGTIQYF. The CDR3 DNA sequence: TGCAGTGCTACTAGCGGGGGGCGGGGTACCATTCAGTACTTC. The chain is built from TRBV20-1 and TRBJ2-5; 11 bases are shared with TRBD2. The DNA end favors TRBJ2-4, so the J call may be wrong. Germline CDR1 and CDR2: DFQATT and SNEGSKA (reference sequence). There are 14 residues in the CDR3.

This clonotype was detected only once. At one of its ends the junction is not consistent with the germline gene, which may arise from a read error. V is TRBV11-2 and J is TRBJ2-7, with 8 nucleotides matching TRBD1. Germline V lookup: CDR1 SGHAT, CDR2 FQNNGV. The CDR3 length is 14 residues. The CDR3 is CASSPGQGSYVQYF. Written as DNA, the CDR3 is TGTGCCAGCAGCCCAGGACAGGGATCCTACGTGCAGTACTTC.

The chain uses TRBV6-2 or TRBV6-3 and TRBJ2-7, with 7 bases that match TRBD1. V was clipped by 5 bases and J by 4 bases; unmatched bases: 8. Germline assignment: CDR1 MNHEY and CDR2 SVGEGT. CDR3 length equals 14 residues. The CDR3 loop is CASSVGTARYEQYF. The CDR3 DNA reads TGTGCCAGCAGTGTCGGGACAGCAAGATACGAGCAGTACTTC.

Only one count was recorded for this clonotype. This chain connects TRBV5-6 to TRBJ2-7, with a possible D match to TRBD1 (7 bases). Trimming pared 2 bases from V and 2 bases from J, leaving 23 bases between. The CDR3 consists of 18 residues. Germline V CDR1 and CDR2: SGHDT, YYEEEE. The CDR3 protein is CASSFYGTVEGEAYEQYF. The DNA of the CDR3 is TGTGCCAGCAGCTTCTACGGGACAGTTGAAGGGGAGGCCTACGAGCAGTACTTC.

This rearrangement joins TRBV28 to TRBJ1-5; the match to TRBD1 covers 10 bases. Germline values: CDR1 MDHEN, CDR2 SYDVKM. V lost 6 bases and J lost 6; bases outside the gene matches: 5. The CDR3 is 14 amino acids. The CDR3 nucleotides read TGTGCCAGCAGGTCGACAGGGGGCTTTCAGCCCCAGCATTTT. It is translated as CASRSTGGFQPQHF.

The rearrangement uses TRBV20-1 and TRBJ2-7; 7 nucleotides line up with TRBD1. The V gene end was trimmed by 3 bases and the J gene end by 0 bases; junction bases not matched to a gene: 8. The CDR3 runs to 15 residues. Per the germline V gene, CDR1 is DFQATT and CDR2 is SNEGSKA (reference sequence). The CDR3 DNA reads TGCAGTGCTAGTGACAGGGCCCAGCTCTCCTACGAGCAGTACTTC. Amino acid sequence: CSASDRAQLSYEQYF.

This clonotype was found a few times. This rearrangement joins TRBV12-3 or TRBV12-4 to TRBJ1-4, with TRBD1 as a possible D gene (6 bases). The V and J ends lost 4 bases and 4 bases respectively, with 10 bases between them. The CDR3 contains 14 residues. This chain's CDR3 is CASSSRGGNEKLFF. For the CDR3, the DNA is TGTGCCAGCAGTTCGAGGGGGGGTAATGAAAAACTGTTTTTT.

This clonotype occurred a few times. The chain recombines TRBV5-1 with TRBJ2-3; D unclear. Germline CDR1 SGHRS, CDR2 YFSETQ. The CDR3 loop spans 14 amino acids. With 7 bases removed from V and 0 bases from J, the gap between germline ends came to 12 bases. The DNA of the CDR3 is TGCGCCAGCCGTGGTGGGGTCAGCACAGATACGCAGTATTTT. It translates to CASRGGVSTDTQYF.

This clonotype has more than one count but fewer than ten. The J gene is TRBJ2-1, the V gene TRBV5-6; a possible D gene is TRBD2 (6 bases). Germline V lookup: CDR1 SGHDT, CDR2 YYEEEE. V lost 6 bases to trimming and J lost 6 bases, with 16 bases between them. CDR3 size: 14 residues. In DNA, the CDR3 is TGTGCCAGCAACTCCGGGACGGAGGGCAATGAGCAGTTCTTC. It yields the protein CASNSGTEGNEQFF.

The chain employs TRBV20-1 and TRBJ2-1; weak D call: TRBD1 (6 bases). CDR1 and CDR2 (germline): DFQATT, SNEGSKA (reference sequence). This CDR3 region has 15 residues. Trimming shortened V by 6 bases and J by 3 bases, and 18 bases separated the two germline ends. CDR3 nucleotide sequence: TGCAGTGCCGGCCGAGGGACATCGGGCTACAATGAGCAGTTCTTC. It codes for CSAGRGTSGYNEQFF.

The V call is TRBV15, the J call TRBJ2-5; D is ambiguous. The CDR3 has 11 amino acids. V shed 3 bases and J shed 7 bases, with 6 bases lying between them. Germline V gene data show CDR1 as LNHNV and CDR2 as YYDKDF (reference sequence). The CDR3 reads CATSSVGTQYF. The CDR3 bases are TGTGCCACCAGCAGCGTCGGGACCCAGTACTTC.

The chain recombines TRBV20-1 with TRBJ2-5; 9 bases map to TRBD2. Trimming cost V 1 base and J 0 bases; bases outside gene matches: 9. Germline V lookup: CDR1 DFQATT, CDR2 SNEGSKA (reference sequence). This CDR3 has 17 residues. DNA of the CDR3: TGCAGTGCTAGAGTCACCGGGACTAGCTCGTACCAAGAGACCCAGTACTTC. This gives the protein CSARVTGTSSYQETQYF.

This clonotype was found a few times. This chain uses TRBV9 with TRBJ2-3, with D unclear. The germline V gene encodes CDR1 SGDLS and CDR2 YYNGEE. This CDR3 has 15 amino acids. V gave up 1 base and J gave up 0 bases, with 9 bases separating them. Written as DNA, the CDR3 is TGTGCCAGCAGCGTACTAGATCTAAGCACAGATACGCAGTATTTT. Protein: CASSVLDLSTDTQYF.

This clonotype has a handful of counts. This sequence joins TRBV9 and TRBJ2-3; unclear D gene. The CDR3 extends over 13 amino acids. Germline lookup yields CDR1 SGDLS and CDR2 YYNGEE. Trimming took 0 bases from V and 4 from J, leaving 6 bases between them. CDR3 DNA sequence: TGTGCCAGCAGCGTAGTAACAGCAGATACGCAGTATTTT. Amino acids: CASSVVTADTQYF.

The table lists this clonotype with a few counts. The gene calls are TRBV7-8 and TRBJ2-7; the D is unclear. The germline V gene encodes CDR1 SGHVS and CDR2 FQNEAQ. This CDR3 is 17 amino acids long. V was trimmed by 4 bases and J by 5 bases, leaving 24 bases between them. CDR3 region: CASSSRTEYHSRDEQYF. CDR3 DNA sequence: TGTGCCAGCAGCTCTAGAACGGAGTACCATAGTCGAGACGAGCAGTACTTC.

This chain joins TRBV18 and TRBJ1-2; 8 bases agree with TRBD1. V shed 3 bases and J 6 bases; nucleotides not matched to a gene: 12. This CDR3 region has 16 residues. Germline CDR1 and CDR2: KGHSH and LQKENI. The CDR3 loop reads CASSPETGEVWNGYTF. The CDR3 coding sequence is TGTGCCAGCTCACCGGAGACAGGGGAGGTGTGGAATGGCTACACCTTC.

This clonotype appeared a single time. One end of the junction fails to match germline, which may point to a read error. The chain combines TRBV6-2 or TRBV6-3 with TRBJ2-1; 7 nucleotides line up with TRBD1. The CDR3 has 13 amino acids. Germline V gene data show CDR1 as MNHEY and CDR2 as SVGEGT. In DNA, the CDR3 is TGTGCCAGCGGTTACGGGACAGTCAATGAGCAGTTCTTC. The encoded protein is CASGYGTVNEQFF.

This chain connects TRBV6-5 to TRBJ1-6, with 9 bases fitting TRBD1. Germline assignment: CDR1 MNHEY and CDR2 SVGAGI. This CDR3 contains 16 residues. The J segment lost 2 bases and the V segment lost 11 bases, leaving 10 bases of the junction unmatched. Here the CDR3 reads CACSDRGDAYNSPLHF. CDR3 DNA: TGTGCCTGCTCGGACAGGGGAGACGCCTATAATTCACCCCTCCACTTT.

V and J are TRBV5-1 and TRBJ1-2, with 9 bases that match TRBD1. The ends lost 2 bases at V and 4 bases at J; junction bases unmatched: 6. The length of the CDR3 is 15 residues. Looked up from germline, CDR1 is SGHRS and CDR2 is YFSETQ. CDR3 region: CASSLTGGVTYGYTF. The DNA for the CDR3 is TGCGCCAGCAGCTTAACAGGGGGCGTCACCTATGGCTACACCTTC.

In its sample, this clonotype was seen a few times. This rearrangement joins TRBV13 to TRBJ2-6; perhaps TRBD2 as D (5 bases). The CDR3 runs 15 residues. Trimming took 0 bases from V and 9 from J, leaving 12 bases between them. Germline lookup yields CDR1 PRHDT and CDR2 FYEKMQ (reference sequence). CDR3 sequence (DNA): TGTGCCAGCAGCTTAGGCAGAACTAGGGTCAACGTCCTGACTTTC. Translated: CASSLGRTRVNVLTF.

The chain carries TRBV6-6 and TRBJ2-4, with D perhaps TRBD2 (6 bases). The J call may be incorrect, as the DNA end agrees better with TRBJ2-7. CDR1 is MNHNY and CDR2 is SVGAGI in the germline V gene (reference sequence). The length of the CDR3 is 13 residues. The CDR3 reads CASTAAPGGEQYF. The CDR3 nucleotides are TGTGCCAGCACAGCAGCCCCCGGGGGCGAGCAGTACTTC.

To note about this clonotype: One junction end does not reproduce the germline sequence, and a read error may be involved. The chain couples TRBV7-9 to TRBJ2-1, with D unclear. Germline assignment: CDR1 SEHNR and CDR2 FQNEAQ (reference sequence). There are 11 residues in the CDR3. The CDR3 region is CTSSLDNEQFF. DNA of the CDR3: TGTACCAGCAGCTTGGATAATGAGCAGTTCTTC.

This clonotype was seen more than once but under ten times. CDR3 DNA sequence: TGTGCCAGCAGCCAACAAATATACGAGCAGTACTTC. Amino acids: CASSQQIYEQYF. This chain joins TRBV7-2 and TRBJ2-7; no clear D gene. This CDR3 region has 12 residues. With 5 bases removed from V and 4 bases from J, the gap between germline ends came to 9 bases. Germline CDR1 is SGHTA and CDR2 is FQGNSA. The complete variable domain, with remaining parts taken from reference TRBV7-2 and TRBJ2-7, reads GAGVSQSPSNKVTEKGKDVELRCDPISGHTALYWYRQSLGQGLEFLIYFQGNSAPDKSGLPSDRFSAERTGGSVSTLTIQRTQQEDSAVYLCASSQQIYEQYFGPGTRLTVT.